This T cell receptor beta chain appears in the sequencing data of a study of blood T cell repertoires in COVID-19. The protocol was immunoSEQ multiplex PCR, while the TCRdb copy is restricted to in-frame clones and leaves out a portion. The table lists roughly 190,000 clones, about nine tenths of them singletons. The CDR3 loop spans 12 amino acids. Trimming cost V 1 base and J 6 bases, with 5 bases left between them. In germline, CDR1 is SEHNR, CDR2 FQNEAQ (reference sequence). This chain uses TRBV7-9 with TRBJ2-3, with D uncertain. The source material was peripheral blood. The receptor's source is a man in his 70s with acute or convalescent COVID-19. CDR3 coding DNA: TGTGCCAGCAGCTTAGTCCCGGATACGCAGTATTTT. It translates to CASSLVPDTQYF.